This record covers a single TCR beta chain. This clonotype was seen only a few times. Its target antigen remains unknown. Base qualities are missing; no much larger clone stands one base away. From the cysteine up to the phenylalanine, the CDR3 has a length of 14 residues. Of all the DNA, just the CDR3 is kept, 42 bases in frame from base 1. Looking up the germline V gene yields CDR1 SGHTA and CDR2 FQGNSA. At the junction V is shortened by 6 bases and J by 5 bases; bases outside the gene matches: 9. The sample comes from a study of T cells in Graves' hyperthyroidism and ophthalmopathy (dated by TCRdb to between 2018 and 2021). Broadly, across the study: Peripheral blood samples were taken at the time of initial diagnosis, prior to any treatment. For training and testing, the 100 or so patients in the discovery cohort were randomly divided in a 7:3 ratio. Whether ophthalmopathy could be predicted prospectively was tested in an independent validation cohort made up of fewer than 20 hyperthyroidism patients plus 17 patients who later progressed to ophthalmopathy. To identify distinguishing TCR V-J signatures, a discovery cohort of about 100 patients was used, comprising 43 with Graves' ophthalmopathy and about 59 with stable Graves' hyperthyroidism. Following sampling, methimazole starting at 30 mg daily was given to hyperthyroidism patients, and high-dose intravenous methylprednisolone was given to ophthalmopathy patients. According to the paper, TCR Vbeta CDR3 sequencing was carried out on about 140 peripheral blood samples, which came from more than 40 ophthalmopathy, fewer than 80 hyperthyroidism and some 17 progressor patients. Thyroid tissue and blood T-cell repertoires from about six Graves' hyperthyroidism patients were also compared in the study. Paper-wide results and their limitations: No statistical method was used to fix the sample size in advance, and group allocation was not hidden from the investigators. In validation, the model predicted progression to ophthalmopathy a median of 6.5 months before onset, with roughly 71% sensitivity and roughly 72% specificity. Most expanded thyroid clonotypes (frequency above 0.001) were also found in blood, which suggests that blood repertoires may mirror thyroid immune responses. In cross-validation, a model built on a 13 V-J signature told ophthalmopathy apart from stable hyperthyroidism with just under 90% sensitivity and around 81% specificity, and in testing the same model reached 80%/75%.

Stable Graves' hyperthyroidism was defined as no progression to ophthalmopathy during 18 months of follow-up. Hyperthyroidism patients were newly diagnosed, with disease duration under 2 months, and aged 18 to 65 years. Exclusion was applied to patients with uncontrolled infections, other autoimmune diseases, pregnancy or lactation. Diagnoses relied on clinical symptoms, serum thyroxine and TRAb, thyroid ultrasound and orbital computed tomography. PBMCs were separated from 10 ml of fresh peripheral blood using Ficoll-Paque density gradient centrifugation. Trizol reagent was used to extract total RNA, and RNA quality was then checked on an Agilent 2100 Bioanalyzer. The TCR beta CDR3 regions were amplified from RNA transcripts. A first-round RT-PCR of the TCR CDR3 used the HTBI primer set with the Qiagen OneStep RT-PCR kit. Libraries were constructed in a second round of multiplex PCR, after which size selection and purification were performed. The libraries were sequenced on an Illumina HiSeq2000 using paired-end 100 bp reads. The paper's data handling went like this. SOAPnuke was used to process the raw data, removing reads that contained adapters or uncalled bases, had a mean Phred below 15, or lacked an exact match to the constant primer or identifier. High-quality paired reads were merged using COPE v1.2.5, and each unique nucleotide sequence was defined as a clonotype. MiTCR v1.1 was used to align clonotypes to the IMGT TRBV, TRBD and TRBJ reference segments. Analysis was restricted to V-J combinations with a frequency above 0.0001, which covered about 99% of repertoires. A TCS score was defined as the ratio of F50 (clonal expansion) to E x V (chaos), with BLOSUM62-based TCRdist applied between CDR3 peptides within each V-J. Welch's t-statistics and random forest reduced roughly 500 V-J features to 10 to 15, which were used in a naive Bayes classifier (R e1071). TCRdb handled the public reads itself, with Q25 trimming in fastp and clone calling in MiXCR, and kept productive beta chains. All rows with the same CDR3 protein become a single entry with the most common DNA and genes. The V and J calls and clone size come from TCRdb's table, not from the authors' own analysis. The sample contains around 690,000 distinct CDR3 sequences, 15% to 20% of them found a single time. The ten largest clonotypes hold 15% of the sample.

Material for sequencing was blood. The sequence joins TRBV7-2 to TRBJ2-5; the central 7 bases match TRBD2. The receptor's source is a middle-aged man with Graves' hyperthyroidism. The CDR3 in this case is CASRGGAGEETQYF. The sequenced DNA: TGTGCCAGCAGAGGAGGGGCGGGAGAGGAGACCCAGTACTTC.